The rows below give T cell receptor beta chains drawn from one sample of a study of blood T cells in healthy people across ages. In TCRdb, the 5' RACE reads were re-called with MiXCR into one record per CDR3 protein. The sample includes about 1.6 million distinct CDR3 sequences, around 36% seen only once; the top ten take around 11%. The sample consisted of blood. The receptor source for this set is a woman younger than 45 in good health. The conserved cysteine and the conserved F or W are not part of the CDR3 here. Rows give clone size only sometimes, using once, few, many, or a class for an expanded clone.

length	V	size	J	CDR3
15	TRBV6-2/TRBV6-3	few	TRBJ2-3	ASSHRPGLILADTQY
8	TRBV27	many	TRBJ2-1	ATPDLEQF
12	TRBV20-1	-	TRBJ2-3	GARDQQNTDTQY
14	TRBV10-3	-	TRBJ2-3	AITRQGLTRTDTQY
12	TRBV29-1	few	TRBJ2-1	SVELAGVENEQF
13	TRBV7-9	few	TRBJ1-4	ASSATAGSGEKLF
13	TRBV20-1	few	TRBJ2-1	SARDLGTSVNEQF
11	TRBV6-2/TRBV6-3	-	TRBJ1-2	ASSSADGYGYT
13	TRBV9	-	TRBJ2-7	ASSRTGDEAYEQY
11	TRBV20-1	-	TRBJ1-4	SATGRSNEKLF
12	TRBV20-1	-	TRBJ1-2	SARDEQSLYSYT
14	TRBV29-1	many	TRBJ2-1	SVEGPARTPYNEQF